This TCR beta chain was captured by sequencing in a study of T cells in Graves' hyperthyroidism and ophthalmopathy. This CDR3 has 13 amino acids. Trimming stripped 6 bases from V and 1 base from J, with 9 bases between. In its sample, this clonotype was seen many times. Researchers took RNA transcripts and amplified the TCR beta CDR3 regions from them. First-round RT-PCR with HTBI primers amplified the TCR CDR3 region. TCRdb reanalysed the multiplex PCR reads using MiXCR and keeps one entry per CDR3 protein. The table includes 270,000 or so distinct CDR3 sequences, about 25% detected once. The V gene is TRBV12-3 or TRBV12-4, the J gene TRBJ1-1, with D tentatively TRBD1 (5 bases). The origin of this receptor is a man between 40 and 49 years old with Graves' hyperthyroidism that later progressed to Graves' ophthalmopathy. The sample consisted of blood. This chain's CDR3 is CASRSGGNTEAFF. The CDR3 DNA reads as TGTGCCAGCAGATCGGGGGGGAACACTGAAGCTTTCTTT.